This TCR beta chain appears in the sequencing data of a study of blood T cell repertoires in COVID-19 (dated by TCRdb to the early 2020s). Regarding the complete study: Collaborator samples came from the United States, Italy and Spain and covered acute and convalescent phases of COVID-19. The prospective study material was composed of cDNA or gDNA derived from T cells, B-cell-depleted T cells, or PBMCs. Deeply sampled blood TCRbeta repertoires from subjects exposed to, actively infected with, or recovered from COVID-19 were included in the dataset. The repertoires were released in a freely available public database intended as a resource for research on the immune response to SARS-CoV-2. Samples came from the ongoing ImmuneRACE study (first 160 participants) plus 1,254 subjects from 6 global collaborators. Sample metadata almost always included a de-identified subject ID, COVID-19 status, age in years and sex. Where available, HLA class I and class II types were obtained from metadata supplied by the sample provider rather than from assay-based typing.

As regards this clone: What antigen it recognizes has not been identified. No base quality values were provided; no much bigger clone lies one nucleotide off.

Here is what the overall study found, with its caveats: The amount of clinical and demographic metadata varied by source and participant and was provided uncurated.

Participants in the prospective study were enrolled through a virtual design, were aged roughly 18 to 95 years, and lived in roughly 25 United States geographic areas. To assign participants to cohorts, the prospective study relied on clinical history that participants themselves reported in a screening survey and a study questionnaire. Recovered participants in ImmuneRACE Cohort 3 were defined by two consecutive negative NP/OP PCR tests, clearance by a healthcare professional, or resolution of symptoms. In the prospective study, whole blood, serum and a nasopharyngeal or oropharyngeal swab were collected from each participant by mobile phlebotomists. Additional blood draws and questionnaires over an approximately two-month period could optionally be provided by prospective study participants. Before DNA extraction, prospective study blood samples were shipped either frozen or at room temperature.

TCRbeta CDR3 regions were amplified from genomic DNA by means of the immunoSEQ Assay, a bias-controlled multiplex PCR. In the source study's methods: Within the assay, amplification of reference gene primers was used to estimate how many nucleated cells each sample contained. Sequence reads were collapsed and filtered to measure the absolute abundance of every unique TCRbeta CDR3 rearrangement. For each sample, productive Simpson clonality was calculated as the square root of Simpson's diversity index across productive rearrangements. Not all clones reach the TCRdb copy of this immuneACCESS table, which keeps in-frame sequences only. Checked studies attribute under half of the gap to unresolved V genes and leave the rest unexplained. For V, J and clone size, that table is used; D and trimming come from the DNA. This sample gives more than 250,000 clones in total; 87% of them show up just once. The biggest ten clones account for 5.5% to 6% of the sample.

Compared with germline, V lacks 1 base and J lacks 4 bases; bases without a gene match: 12. The CDR3 goes from the cysteine to the phenylalanine over 17 residues. This entry keeps only the CDR3 DNA: 51 bases, framed from base 1. Based on the germline V gene (reference sequence), the CDR1 and CDR2 sequences are MNHEY and SMNVEV. This chain is built from TRBV27 and TRBJ2-7, and TRBD1 matches 8 of the central bases. Specimen: PBMCs or T cells enriched from blood (not recorded which). The TCR originated in a woman aged 25 to 39 who had recovered from COVID-19. Here is the DNA: TGTGCCAGCAGTTTATTCCACTCAGGACAGGGTAGTTACGAGCAGTACTTC. This codes for CASSLFHSGQGSYEQYF.